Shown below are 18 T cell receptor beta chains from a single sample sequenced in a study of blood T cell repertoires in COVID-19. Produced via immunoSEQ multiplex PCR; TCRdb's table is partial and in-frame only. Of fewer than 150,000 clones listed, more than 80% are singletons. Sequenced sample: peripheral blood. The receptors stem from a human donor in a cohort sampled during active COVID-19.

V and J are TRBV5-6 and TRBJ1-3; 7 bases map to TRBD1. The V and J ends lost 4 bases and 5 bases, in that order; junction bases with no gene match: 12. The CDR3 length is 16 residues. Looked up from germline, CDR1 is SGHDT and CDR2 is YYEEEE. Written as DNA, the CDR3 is TGTGCCAGCAGCCTAACTCAGGGGGTAATCAGAAACACCATATATTTT. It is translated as CASSLTQGVIRNTIYF.

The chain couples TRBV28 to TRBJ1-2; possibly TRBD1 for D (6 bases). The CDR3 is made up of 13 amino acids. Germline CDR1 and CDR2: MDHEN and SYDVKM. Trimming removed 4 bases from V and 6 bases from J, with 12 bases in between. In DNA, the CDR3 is TGTGCCAGCAGTTCCCCGACAGGAAATGGCTACACCTTC. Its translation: CASSSPTGNGYTF.

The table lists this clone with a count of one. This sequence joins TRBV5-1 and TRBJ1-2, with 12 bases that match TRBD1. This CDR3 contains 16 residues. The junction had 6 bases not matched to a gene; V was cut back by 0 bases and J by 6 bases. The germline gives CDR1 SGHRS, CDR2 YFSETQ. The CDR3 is CASSLAGGQGANGYTF. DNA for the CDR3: TGCGCCAGCAGCTTGGCCGGGGGACAGGGGGCAAATGGCTACACCTTC.

The CDR3 DNA reads as TGTGCCAGTAGTATAGCCCCTGGGGGGGGGACTGAAGCTTTCTTT. It is translated as CASSIAPGGGTEAFF. This rearrangement joins TRBV19 to TRBJ1-1, with TRBD1 as a possible D gene (5 bases). This CDR3 is built from 15 residues. Germline V CDR1 and CDR2: LNHDA, SQIVND (reference sequence). V shed 1 base and J shed 5 bases, with 14 bases lying between them.

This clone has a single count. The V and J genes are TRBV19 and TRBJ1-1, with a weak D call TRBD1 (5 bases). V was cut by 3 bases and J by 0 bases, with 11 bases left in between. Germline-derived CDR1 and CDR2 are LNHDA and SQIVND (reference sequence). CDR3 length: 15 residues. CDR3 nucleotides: TGTGCCAGTAGTATTAACCCCAGGGTGAACACTGAAGCTTTCTTT. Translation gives CASSINPRVNTEAFF. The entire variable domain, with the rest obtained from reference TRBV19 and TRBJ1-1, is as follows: DGGITQSPKYLFRKEGQNVTLSCEQNLNHDAMYWYRQDPGQGLRLIYYSQIVNDFQKGDIAEGYSVSREKKESFPLTVTSAQKNPTAFYLCASSINPRVNTEAFFGQGTRLTVV.

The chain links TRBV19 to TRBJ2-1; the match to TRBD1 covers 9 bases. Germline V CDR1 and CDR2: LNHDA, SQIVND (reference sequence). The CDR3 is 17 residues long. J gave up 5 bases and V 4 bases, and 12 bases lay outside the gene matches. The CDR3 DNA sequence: TGTGCCAGTAGTACCCCAAACAGGGGGCGAATGGACAATGAGCAGTTCTTC. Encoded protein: CASSTPNRGRMDNEQFF.

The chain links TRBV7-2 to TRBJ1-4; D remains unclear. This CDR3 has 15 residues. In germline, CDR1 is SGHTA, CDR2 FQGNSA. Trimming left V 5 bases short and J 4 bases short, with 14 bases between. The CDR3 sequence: CASSLSGSFNEKLFF. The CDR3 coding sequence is TGTGCCAGCAGCCTATCCGGGTCGTTTAATGAAAAACTGTTTTTT.

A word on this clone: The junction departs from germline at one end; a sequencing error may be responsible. DNA of the CDR3: TGTGCCAGCAGCCAAGTTGCGGGGGACAATGGGCAGTTCTTC. Translating it yields CASSQVAGDNGQFF. The V and J genes are TRBV3-1 (or the pseudogene TRBV3-2) and TRBJ2-1; D is possibly TRBD2 (7 bases). The germline gives CDR1 LGHDT, CDR2 YNNKEL (reference sequence). This CDR3 is 14 amino acids long.

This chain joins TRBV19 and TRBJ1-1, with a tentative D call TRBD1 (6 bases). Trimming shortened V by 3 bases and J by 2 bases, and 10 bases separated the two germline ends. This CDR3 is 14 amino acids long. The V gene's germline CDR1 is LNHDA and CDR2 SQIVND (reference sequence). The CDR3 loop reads CASSIQGHNTEAFF. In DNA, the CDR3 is TGTGCCAGTAGTATTCAGGGGCACAACACTGAAGCTTTCTTT.

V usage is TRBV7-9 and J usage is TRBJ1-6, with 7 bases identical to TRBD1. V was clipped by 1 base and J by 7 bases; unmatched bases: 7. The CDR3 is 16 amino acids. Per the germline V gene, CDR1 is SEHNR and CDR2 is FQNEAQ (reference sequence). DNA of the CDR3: TGTGCCAGCAGCTTAGACTCCGGGACAGCCAATTCACCCCTCCACTTT. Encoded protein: CASSLDSGTANSPLHF.

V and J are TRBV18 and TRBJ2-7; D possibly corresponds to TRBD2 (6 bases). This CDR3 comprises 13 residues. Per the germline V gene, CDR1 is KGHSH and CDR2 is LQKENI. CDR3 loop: CATSGGLSGEQYV. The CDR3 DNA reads TGTGCCACCTCAGGAGGACTATCGGGTGAGCAGTACGTC.

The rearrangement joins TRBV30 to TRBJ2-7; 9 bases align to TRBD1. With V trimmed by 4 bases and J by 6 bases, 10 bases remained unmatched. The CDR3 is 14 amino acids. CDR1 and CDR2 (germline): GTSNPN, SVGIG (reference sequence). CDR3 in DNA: TGTGCCTGGATCCCCGGGACAGGGATTGGCGAGCAGTACTTC. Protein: CAWIPGTGIGEQYF. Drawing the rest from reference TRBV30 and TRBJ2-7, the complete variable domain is SQTIHQWPATLVQPVGSPLSLECTVEGTSNPNLYWYRQAAGRGLQLLFYSVGIGQISSEVPQNLSASRPQDRQFILSSKKLLLSDSGFYLCAWIPGTGIGEQYFGPGTRLTVT.

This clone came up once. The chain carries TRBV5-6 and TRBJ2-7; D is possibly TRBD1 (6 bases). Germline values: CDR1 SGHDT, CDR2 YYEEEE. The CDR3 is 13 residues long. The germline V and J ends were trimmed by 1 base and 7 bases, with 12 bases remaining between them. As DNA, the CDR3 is TGTGCCAGCAGCTTGCCGGGACAAGGAGAGCAGTACTTC. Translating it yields CASSLPGQGEQYF.

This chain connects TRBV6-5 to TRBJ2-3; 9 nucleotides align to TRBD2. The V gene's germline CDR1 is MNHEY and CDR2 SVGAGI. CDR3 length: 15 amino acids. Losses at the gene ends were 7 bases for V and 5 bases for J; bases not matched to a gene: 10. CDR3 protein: CASKPSGMGQDTQYF. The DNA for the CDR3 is TGTGCCAGCAAGCCTAGCGGGATGGGGCAAGATACGCAGTATTTT.

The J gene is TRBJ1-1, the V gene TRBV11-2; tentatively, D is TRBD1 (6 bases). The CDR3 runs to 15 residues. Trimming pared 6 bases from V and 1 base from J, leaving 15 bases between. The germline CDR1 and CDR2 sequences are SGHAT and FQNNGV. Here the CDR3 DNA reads TGTGCCAGCAGTTGGTGGGGGCTTGGGAACACTGAAGCTTTCTTT. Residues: CASSWWGLGNTEAFF.

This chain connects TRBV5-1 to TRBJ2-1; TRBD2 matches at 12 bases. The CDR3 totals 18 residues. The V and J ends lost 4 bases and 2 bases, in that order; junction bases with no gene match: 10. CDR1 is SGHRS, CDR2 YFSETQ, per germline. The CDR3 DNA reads TGCGCCAGCAGCGACGGACTAGCGGGACTATCCGCCTACAATGAGCAGTTCTTC. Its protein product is CASSDGLAGLSAYNEQFF.

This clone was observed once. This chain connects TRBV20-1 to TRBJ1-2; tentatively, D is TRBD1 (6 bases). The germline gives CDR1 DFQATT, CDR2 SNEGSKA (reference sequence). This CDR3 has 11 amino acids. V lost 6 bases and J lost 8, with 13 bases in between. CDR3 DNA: TGCAGTGCAAGGACAGATCGGGGCTACACCTTC. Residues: CSARTDRGYTF.

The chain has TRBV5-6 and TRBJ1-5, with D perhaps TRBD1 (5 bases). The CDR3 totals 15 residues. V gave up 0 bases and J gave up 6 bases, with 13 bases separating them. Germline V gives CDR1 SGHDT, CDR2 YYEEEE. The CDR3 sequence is CASSLAPGRGQPQHF. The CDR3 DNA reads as TGTGCCAGCAGCTTGGCCCCAGGGAGGGGTCAGCCCCAGCATTTT.